These 10 T cell receptor beta chains share one sample of origin, sequenced in a study of cytomegalovirus exposure and HLA in healthy donors. Sequencing used immunoSEQ multiplex PCR; TCRdb keeps in-frame clones, though not all of them. The sample yields around 250,000 clones, 90% seen once. The specimen sequenced was PBMCs. The receptor set was obtained from a woman in her 30s in good health and CMV-seronegative.

V and J are TRBV28 and TRBJ2-3; no reliable D call. The CDR3 runs 12 residues. CDR1 and CDR2 from the germline V gene are MDHEN and SYDVKM. The V end was cut by 5 bases, the J end by 2 bases, with 5 bases between. CDR3 in amino acids: CASSRDTDTQYF. The CDR3 region has the DNA TGTGCCAGCAGTCGCGACACAGATACGCAGTATTTT.

The rearrangement uses TRBV10-3 and TRBJ1-4; no definite D call. Trimming removed 5 bases at V and 0 bases at J, with 13 bases between. The germline CDR1 and CDR2 sequences are ENHRY and SYGVKD. The CDR3 covers 16 residues. The CDR3 here is CAISPPVKATNEKLFF. In nucleotides, the CDR3 is TGTGCCATCAGTCCTCCGGTTAAAGCAACTAATGAAAAACTGTTTTTT.

This chain joins TRBV11-3 and TRBJ2-1; D call uncertain. The ends were cut back, 5 bases at V and 5 bases at J, with 10 bases in the middle. CDR3 length equals 13 residues. The germline CDR1 and CDR2 sequences are SGHNT and YENEEA. CDR3: CASSPGPDNEQFF. In DNA form, the CDR3 reads TGTGCCAGCAGCCCCGGGCCAGACAATGAGCAGTTCTTC.

The chain carries TRBV13 and TRBJ2-1, with 7 bases that match TRBD2. The CDR3 is made up of 14 amino acids. CDR1 and CDR2 from the germline V gene are PRHDT and FYEKMQ (reference sequence). J was trimmed by 6 bases and V by 0 bases; bases with no gene match: 2. CDR3 in amino acids: CASSLGSSGNEQFF. The CDR3 coding sequence is TGTGCCAGCAGCTTAGGGTCTAGCGGCAATGAGCAGTTCTTC.

The chain combines TRBV29-1 with TRBJ2-1; TRBD2 is a possible D gene (6 bases). The CDR3 is 15 residues long. Trimming pared 7 bases from V and 8 bases from J, leaving 24 bases between. CDR1 and CDR2 (germline): SQVTM, ANQGSEA. CDR3 loop: CSAPEGSPRTDEQFF. The DNA for the CDR3 is TGCAGCGCCCCGGAGGGCAGTCCCCGTACGGATGAGCAGTTCTTC.

CDR3 coding DNA: TGTGCCAGCATCGACAGTACGAAAAACATTCAGTACTTC. Translation: CASIDSTKNIQYF. This chain links TRBV6-1 with TRBJ2-4, with D perhaps matching TRBD1 (5 bases). The germline CDR1 and CDR2 sequences are MNHNS and SASEGT. The length of the CDR3 is 13 residues. The V gene lost 7 bases and the J gene lost 4 bases, with 11 bases spanning the gap.

To note about this clone: Its ends do not fully match the called genes, so a read error is possible. This chain uses TRBV4-3 with TRBJ2-7; TRBD2 agrees at 13 bases. The germline gives CDR1 LGHNA, CDR2 YSLEER. CDR3 size: 17 residues. DNA for the CDR3: TGCGCCAGCAGACAAGAAACTGGACTAGCGGGAGACTACGAGCAGTACTTC. Amino acid sequence: CASRQETGLAGDYEQYF.

The V and J genes are TRBV9 and TRBJ2-6; D unresolved. The length of the CDR3 is 16 residues. The germline V gene has CDR1 SGDLS and CDR2 YYNGEE. The V end lost 0 bases, the J end lost 2 bases, and 9 bases lay between the germline ends. Here the CDR3 reads CASSVAGLAGANVLTF. DNA of the CDR3: TGTGCCAGCAGCGTAGCGGGTCTGGCTGGGGCCAACGTCCTGACTTTC.

This chain joins TRBV2 and TRBJ2-7, with a tentative D call TRBD2 (6 bases). V was trimmed by 2 bases and J by 2 bases, leaving 10 bases between them. Germline V gene lookup returns CDR1 SNHLY and CDR2 FYNNEI. CDR3 length: 14 amino acids. In nucleotides, the CDR3 is TGTGCCAGCAGTGAACAAGGAGGGGCCTACGAGCAGTACTTC. Translated: CASSEQGGAYEQYF.

This chain connects TRBV7-9 to TRBJ2-2; 11 bases are a match to TRBD2. Trimming took 11 bases from V and 2 from J; bases not matched to a gene: 4. This CDR3 is built from 14 residues. Germline-derived CDR1 and CDR2 are SEHNR and FQNEAQ (reference sequence). The CDR3 DNA is TGTGCCGCTAGCGGGAGGACCAACACCGGGGAGCTGTTTTTT. As protein: CAASGRTNTGELFF. The full variable domain, rest sourced from reference TRBV7-9 and TRBJ2-2, is DTGVSQNPRHKITKRGQNVTFRCDPISEHNRLYWYRQTLGQGPEFLTYFQNEAQLEKSRLLSDRFSAERPKGSFSTLEIQRTEQGDSAMYLCAASGRTNTGELFFGEGSRLTVL.